The present T cell receptor beta chain was sequenced within a study of T cell responses to AZD1222 COVID-19 vaccine. The study, taken as a whole, reports: The study found Spike-specific TCR breadth and depth rose after two AZD1222 doses.

For this clone: The antigen is unknown.

Clones were read by immunoSEQ multiplex PCR, and TCRdb kept only the in-frame ones, dropping some. The repertoire holds 90,000 to 150,000 clones, with 86% as singletons. V dropped 0 bases and J dropped 1 base, with 11 bases sitting between them. The CDR3 runs 15 residues. Germline values: CDR1 SGHRS, CDR2 YFSETQ. The material sequenced was peripheral blood, taken on day 0 of AZD1222 vaccination. This chain connects TRBV5-1 to TRBJ2-7; D may be TRBD1 (7 bases). This TCR was recovered from an adult in good health. CDR3: CASSLEAGGSYEQYF. CDR3 nucleotides: TGCGCCAGCAGCTTGGAAGCAGGGGGGTCCTACGAGCAGTACTTC.